This entry describes one T cell receptor beta chain. What it recognizes is unknown. The library attached unique molecular identifiers to individual cDNA molecules. Per the original data handling: A typical sample had roughly 96,000 TCRs, with about 23,224 to 690,600 overall. A single record per CDR3 protein comes from TCRdb applying MiXCR to the RACE reads. These V and J calls rely on TCRdb rather than the paper's analysis. The table records over 85,000 distinct CDR3 sequences, 8.5% to 9% of them present only once. These data are taken from a study of human T cells and chemical hapten exposure. Across the whole study: TCR yields per sample varied, mainly owing to small pooled library volume differences.

The CDR3 is 16 residues long. Notes on the study in general: Following DPC sensitization, TCRs present above 1 in 1000 frequency showed no change.

Regarding time point: healthy volunteer bleed at 2 weeks. From whole blood left unfractionated, total RNA was extracted. Material for sequencing was whole blood. This chain connects TRBV21-1 to TRBJ1-4; TRBD1 is the table's D call and was not checked against the DNA. TRBV21-1 is shown as a pseudogene. This clonotype was obtained from a female donor in good health. Some clones in this sample may be carry-over from other donors' samples. The CDR3 is CASSKGPQGPNEKLFF. CDR3 nucleotides: TGTGCCAGCAGCAAAGGTCCACAGGGTCCTAATGAAAAACTGTTTTTT.